This paragraph covers one T cell receptor beta chain sequence. Its antigen is not known. Other DNA variants within this sample encode the same CDR3. Naive CD8 cells lacked CD45RO and underwent positive selection for CCR7, leaving out terminally differentiated effector memory CD45RA+ cells. Sequenced by immunoSEQ multiplex PCR; TCRdb stores in-frame clones only, minus some. The sample lists 750,000 to 1,000,000 clones; 92% were seen once. This sample stems from a study of shared clonotypes between healthy human individuals. Findings and limits, study-wide: The naive CD4 repertoires of a few donors were compared, and about 5% of clonotypes were shared. Researchers found naive subsets generally carried larger estimated richness than memory subsets. A limitation of the genetic and exposure-history diversity represented arose from few donors.

Looked up from germline, CDR1 is MNHEY and CDR2 is SVGAGI. With 6 bases clipped from V and 2 bases from J, the junction kept 7 bases outside the gene matches. This CDR3 has 14 residues. The sequence was obtained from a man under 40 in good health. The sequenced material came from naive CD8+ T cells sorted from blood. The rearrangement joins TRBV6-5 to TRBJ2-7, with 7 nucleotides matching TRBD1. The DNA of the CDR3 is TGTGCCAGCAGCTGGGGGCAGGGGGCCTACGAGCAGTACTTC. Translating it yields CASSWGQGAYEQYF.